The 5 T cell receptor beta chains presented below share a single source sample, sequenced in a study of technical replicates of blood from a few donors. TCRdb keeps only in-frame clones here, not all; method: immunoSEQ multiplex PCR. The sample consists of around 69,000 clones, 75% to 90% of them appearing once. Material: PBMCs. Every receptor here comes from a human donor in good health. Some clones in this sample may be carry-over from other donors' samples.

The J gene is TRBJ2-6, the V gene TRBV4-3, with TRBD2 matching 8 bases. The CDR3 is made up of 19 amino acids. V shed 0 bases and J 1 base; nucleotides not matched to a gene: 8. Looked up from germline, CDR1 is LGHNA and CDR2 is YSLEER. The CDR3 sequence: CASSQDTLAGRSGANVLTF. The CDR3 region has the DNA TGCGCCAGCAGCCAAGATACCCTAGCGGGTCGTTCTGGGGCCAACGTCCTGACTTTC.

The chain couples TRBV7-7 to TRBJ2-2, with D maybe TRBD2 (6 bases). The CDR3 is made up of 14 amino acids. In germline, CDR1 is SSHAT, CDR2 FNYEAQ (reference sequence). Trimming took off 2 bases at V and 5 bases at J, with 9 bases between the two ends. CDR3 sequence reads: CASSLMEGTGELFF. CDR3 in DNA: TGTGCCAGCAGCTTAATGGAGGGGACCGGGGAGCTGTTTTTT.

This chain joins TRBV5-6 and TRBJ1-2; D gene uncertain. Trimming took 3 bases from V and 9 from J, leaving 9 bases between them. The CDR3 has 11 residues. Germline-derived CDR1 and CDR2 are SGHDT and YYEEEE. CDR3 sequence reads: CASSYSRSYTF. DNA for the CDR3: TGTGCCAGCAGCTACAGCAGGAGCTACACCTTC.

This chain uses TRBV6-1 with TRBJ1-5; 7 bases map to TRBD1. J was trimmed by 6 bases and V by 3 bases; bases with no gene match: 8. Germline-derived CDR1 and CDR2 are MNHNS and SASEGT. The CDR3 is made up of 15 amino acids. The CDR3: CASSDQDRFGQPQHF. The CDR3 DNA is TGTGCCAGCAGTGACCAGGACAGGTTCGGTCAGCCCCAGCATTTT.

This chain connects TRBV10-3 to TRBJ2-7, with D possibly TRBD2 on 7 matching bases. The CDR3 loop spans 16 amino acids. Looked up from germline, CDR1 is ENHRY and CDR2 is SYGVKD. V gave up 0 bases and J gave up 0 bases, with 12 bases separating them. In nucleotides, the CDR3 is TGTGCCATCAGTGAGTCACAAGGGGGGGCCTCCTACGAGCAGTACTTC. It codes for CAISESQGGASYEQYF.